Listed below are T cell receptor beta chains from one sample, sequenced in a study of memory CD4+ T cells and cytomegalovirus serostatus. The data were produced by immunoSEQ multiplex PCR, yet TCRdb's version contains in-frame clones alone and is incomplete. The sample lists fewer than 90,000 clones; about 73% were seen once. The sample comprised memory CD4+ T cells from blood. The origin of the receptors is an adult in good health and CMV-seropositive. Both conserved end residues are part of each CDR3. D genes are given only for firm matches. The size entry is marked missing in some rows and otherwise reads once, few, many or a size class.

CDR3 length	clone size	D gene	J gene	V gene	CDR3 protein	CDR3 DNA
12	.	.	TRBJ2-3	TRBV2	CASSEGVDTQYF	TGTGCCAGCAGTGAGGGTGTAGATACGCAGTATTTT
16	.	.	TRBJ2-3	TRBV27	CASSTPTGTSTDTQYF	TGTGCCAGCAGTACCCCGACAGGAACTAGCACAGATACGCAGTATTTT
14	.	.	TRBJ2-3	TRBV9	CASSVISDPDTQYF	TGTGCCAGCAGCGTAATTTCAGACCCAGATACGCAGTATTTT
10	.	.	TRBJ1-4	TRBV6-4	CASARMKLFF	TGTGCCAGCGCCCGAATGAAACTGTTTTTT
14	once	.	TRBJ1-2	TRBV4-3	CASSQDSANYGYTF	TGCGCCAGCAGCCAGGACAGTGCAAACTATGGCTACACCTTC
17	.	TRBD2	TRBJ2-3	TRBV6-4	CASSAYPPGGGTDTQYF	TGTGCCAGCAGCGCCTATCCCCCCGGGGGGGGCACAGATACGCAGTATTTT
18	.	.	TRBJ2-3	TRBV5-4	CASNFLTVADSSTDTQYF	TGTGCCAGCAATTTTTTGACCGTAGCGGATTCTAGCACAGATACGCAGTATTTT
11	.	.	TRBJ1-1	TRBV28	CASAKNTEAFF	TGTGCCAGCGCAAAAAACACTGAAGCTTTCTTT
19	few	TRBD2	TRBJ2-3	TRBV7-8	CASSYPGGWSNGGTDTQYF	TGTGCCAGCAGCTATCCCGGGGGGTGGAGCAACGGAGGCACAGATACGCAGTATTTT
13	.	.	TRBJ2-2	TRBV7-6	CASSADHTGELFF	TGTGCCAGCAGCGCCGACCACACCGGGGAGCTGTTTTTT
14	.	.	TRBJ1-1	TRBV5-4	CASSLADGLAEAFF	TGTGCCAGCAGCTTGGCTGACGGACTAGCTGAAGCTTTCTTT
13	.	TRBD1	TRBJ2-3	TRBV10-1	CASRATGEDTQYF	TGCGCCAGCAGAGCGACAGGGGAAGATACGCAGTATTTT
16	.	TRBD1	TRBJ2-1	TRBV7-2	CASSRDRGSSYNEQFF	TGTGCCAGCAGCCGGGACAGGGGGAGCTCCTACAATGAGCAGTTCTTC
14	.	.	TRBJ2-1	TRBV9	CASSAYIEGYEQFF	TGTGCCAGCAGCGCCTATATCGAGGGATATGAGCAGTTCTTC
15	.	TRBD1	TRBJ1-1	TRBV5-1	CASSLYGQGNTEAFF	TGCGCCAGCAGCTTGTATGGACAGGGTAACACTGAAGCTTTCTTT
13	few	.	TRBJ2-7	TRBV6-1	CASVLSGAYEQYF	TGTGCCAGCGTCTTGTCAGGGGCCTACGAGCAGTACTTC
13	.	.	TRBJ2-1	TRBV7-9	CASSYTGYNEQFF	TGTGCCAGCAGCTATACAGGGTACAATGAGCAGTTCTTC
16	.	.	TRBJ1-3	TRBV11-2	CASSRGRGSSGNTIYF	TGTGCCAGCAGCCGTGGGAGAGGAAGCTCTGGAAACACCATATATTTT
11	.	.	TRBJ2-3	TRBV2	CASTRTDTQYF	TGTGCCAGTACCCGCACGGATACGCAGTATTTT
11	once	.	TRBJ2-7	TRBV20-1	CSARGDYEQYF	TGCAGTGCTAGAGGCGACTACGAGCAGTACTTC
13	.	.	TRBJ1-3	TRBV7-2	CASSFVSGNTIYF	TGTGCCAGCAGCTTCGTCTCTGGAAACACCATATATTTT
15	medium-sized	.	TRBJ1-5	TRBV7-6	CASSLGGGANQPQHF	TGTGCCAGCAGCTTAGGTGGGGGGGCCAATCAGCCCCAGCATTTT
13	.	.	TRBJ1-4	TRBV25-1	CATSPASNEKLFF	TGTGCCACCTCACCCGCCTCGAATGAAAAACTGTTTTTT
15	.	.	TRBJ1-3	TRBV6-1	CASSEATPWGNTIYF	TGTGCCAGCAGTGAAGCGACCCCGTGGGGAAACACCATATATTTT
16	.	.	TRBJ1-4	TRBV18	CASSPFTRGTREKLFF	TGTGCCAGCTCACCATTTACCCGGGGGACGCGTGAAAAACTGTTTTTT
16	.	.	TRBJ2-6	TRBV5-1	CASSLGGRLGANVLTF	TGCGCCAGCAGCTTGGGGGGCAGGCTTGGGGCCAACGTCCTGACTTTC
14	.	.	TRBJ1-1	TRBV19	CASSPRGRNTEAFF	TGTGCCAGTAGTCCAAGGGGCAGGAACACTGAAGCTTTCTTT
14	.	.	TRBJ2-5	TRBV6-1	CASSERHLGETQYF	TGTGCCAGCAGTGAAAGGCACCTGGGGGAGACCCAGTACTTC
14	.	TRBD1	TRBJ1-6	TRBV6-5	CASSYSDRESPLHF	TGTGCCAGCAGTTACTCTGACAGGGAATCACCCCTCCACTTT
17	.	TRBD2	TRBJ2-4	TRBV18	CASSEGLAGAPGNIQYF	TGTGCCAGCTCAGAGGGACTAGCGGGAGCACCGGGGAACATTCAGTACTTC
15	.	.	TRBJ2-3	TRBV7-9	CASSPAAYGGDTQYF	TGTGCCAGCAGCCCAGCCGCATATGGCGGAGATACGCAGTATTTT
16	.	TRBD2	TRBJ2-3	TRBV9	CASSASAGLAGDTQYF	TGTGCCAGCAGCGCCAGTGCGGGACTAGCGGGAGATACGCAGTATTTT
12	.	TRBD1	TRBJ2-3	TRBV7-2	CASSFGQVSQYF	TGTGCCAGCAGCTTTGGACAGGTATCGCAGTATTTT
12	.	.	TRBJ2-6	TRBV7-7	CASSSGANVLTF	TGTGCTAGCAGTTCCGGGGCCAACGTCCTGACTTTC
15	.	.	TRBJ1-2	TRBV18	CASSPSGHLNYGYTF	TGTGCCAGCTCACCCTCTGGGCACCTTAACTATGGCTACACCTTC
15	.	.	TRBJ2-1	TRBV11-2	CASSPRSGSYNEQFF	TGTGCCAGCAGCCCCCGGTCGGGCTCCTACAATGAGCAGTTCTTC
16	once	.	TRBJ2-5	TRBV21-1	CASSKADFYPQETQYF	TGTGCCAGCAGCAAAGCGGACTTTTACCCACAAGAGACCCAGTACTTC
13	.	.	TRBJ2-2	TRBV5-5	CASSWGPTGELFF	TGTGCCAGCAGCTGGGGACCTACCGGGGAGCTGTTTTTT
18	.	.	TRBJ1-3	TRBV4-1	CASSQGGRGRRSGNTIYF	TGCGCCAGCAGCCAAGGTGGGAGGGGAAGACGCTCTGGAAACACCATATATTTT
14	few	.	TRBJ1-6	TRBV2	CASSTLPGNSPLHF	TGTGCCAGCAGCACGCTGCCGGGAAATTCACCCCTCCACTTT
14	.	TRBD1	TRBJ1-4	TRBV7-6	CASSRDRGNEKLFF	TGTGCCAGCAGCCGGGACAGGGGTAATGAAAAACTGTTTTTT
13	.	.	TRBJ1-5	TRBV11-3	CASSSDTDQPQHF	TGTGCCAGCAGCTCAGATACAGATCAGCCCCAGCATTTT
15	.	.	TRBJ1-1	TRBV5-4	CASSRSRGMNTEAFF	TGTGCCAGCAGCCGGAGCAGGGGAATGAACACTGAAGCTTTCTTT
14	.	TRBD1	TRBJ1-1	TRBV6-5	CASRKQGGNTEAFF	TGTGCCAGCAGGAAACAGGGGGGGAACACTGAAGCTTTCTTT
12	.	.	TRBJ1-1	TRBV6-1	CASSEAVGPKEF	TGTGCCAGCAGTGAAGCAGTGGGCCCTAAGGAGTTT
13	.	TRBD1	TRBJ2-5	TRBV5-1	CASGRTGQETQYF	TGCGCCAGCGGTAGGACAGGGCAAGAGACCCAGTACTTC
15	.	.	TRBJ2-2	TRBV10-3	CAISEATSNTGELFF	TGTGCCATCAGTGAGGCAACGTCGAACACCGGGGAGCTGTTTTTT
15	.	TRBD1	TRBJ2-7	TRBV7-7	CASSLALGQSYEQYF	TGTGCTAGCAGCTTAGCGTTGGGACAGTCCTACGAGCAGTACTTC
16	.	TRBD2	TRBJ2-3	TRBV15	CATSRLAGLRTDTQYF	TGTGCCACCAGCAGACTAGCGGGACTTCGCACAGATACGCAGTATTTT
18	.	.	TRBJ2-1	TRBV4-3	CASSQDMGIRGGYTEQFF	TGCGCCAGCAGCCAAGATATGGGGATCCGAGGGGGTTACACTGAGCAGTTCTTC
15	.	TRBD2	TRBJ2-7	TRBV18	CASSPLADLTYEQYF	TGTGCCAGCTCACCCCTAGCGGACCTAACCTACGAGCAGTACTTC
17	.	TRBD2	TRBJ2-1	TRBV15	CATSRGTVLAGRGEQFF	TGTGCCACCAGCAGAGGTACGGTACTAGCGGGGCGAGGTGAGCAGTTCTTC
14	once	.	TRBJ1-4	TRBV7-2	CASSLVPGSEKLFF	TGTGCCAGCAGCTTAGTTCCGGGCTCCGAAAAATTGTTTTTT
13	.	.	TRBJ1-1	TRBV7-2	CASSLAQGTEAFF	TGTGCCAGCAGCTTAGCGCAGGGCACTGAAGCTTTCTTT
16	.	.	TRBJ1-2	TRBV7-2	CASSLEPGAYSHGYTF	TGTGCCAGCAGCTTAGAGCCAGGGGCGTATAGTCATGGCTACACCTTC